These 13 T cell receptor beta chains came from one sample sequenced in a study of beta chain features in type 1 diabetes. General study results and limits: All four CD4+ subsets from Type 1 diabetes patients carried moderately but significantly shorter TCRB CDR3s.

All of the isolated RNA was reverse transcribed, so expressed TCRB transcripts were sequenced. Libraries were prepared by immunoSEQ multiplex PCR; TCRdb keeps only in-frame clonotypes and omits some of them. The sample has 140,000 or so clones; 10% to 15% are singletons. No cognate antigen is known for these TCRs. Sequenced: central memory CD4+ T cells from blood. The origin of the receptors is a man younger than 35 with type 1 diabetes.

The sample holds a few counts of this clone. J is TRBJ2-3 and V is TRBV28; TRBD2 agrees at 11 bases. V lost 6 bases and J lost 2; bases outside the gene matches: 4. CDR1 MDHEN and CDR2 SYDVKM come from the germline V gene. The CDR3 consists of 15 residues. The CDR3 is CASSGLAGITDTQYF. In DNA form, the CDR3 reads TGTGCCAGCAGCGGACTAGCGGGCATCACAGATACGCAGTATTTT.

The chain links TRBV30 to TRBJ1-3; D remains unclear. The ends were cut back, 1 base at V and 0 bases at J, with 4 bases in the middle. From germline, CDR1 is GTSNPN and CDR2 SVGIG (reference sequence). The CDR3 runs to 13 residues. The DNA for the CDR3 is TGTGCCTGGAGTGCCTCCTCTGGAAACACCATATATTTT. It encodes CAWSASSGNTIYF.

This clone occurred many times. This same CDR3 is encoded by further DNA sequences in the sample. V is TRBV29-1 and J is TRBJ1-2; D call uncertain. This CDR3 region has 11 residues. V lost 0 bases and J 2 bases, leaving 1 base between the germline ends. The germline CDR1 and CDR2 sequences are SQVTM and ANQGSEA. The CDR3 loop reads CSVEENYGYTF. As DNA, the CDR3 is TGCAGCGTTGAAGAGAACTATGGCTACACCTTC.

The chain employs TRBV7-8 and TRBJ1-1; unclear D gene. CDR1 SGHVS and CDR2 FQNEAQ come from the germline V gene. The CDR3 contains 13 residues. The germline V and J ends were trimmed by 4 bases and 6 bases, with 12 bases remaining between them. The CDR3 protein is CASSSSPRAEAFF. As DNA, the CDR3 is TGTGCCAGCAGCTCTAGTCCGAGGGCTGAAGCTTTCTTT.

This clone has only a few counts. The J gene is TRBJ1-6, the V gene TRBV9; no reliable D call. Looked up from germline, CDR1 is SGDLS and CDR2 is YYNGEE. The CDR3 is 16 amino acids. The V end was cut by 0 bases, the J end by 3 bases, with 10 bases between. The DNA for the CDR3 is TGTGCCAGCAGCGTAGGGGCAGATCACTATAATTCACCCCTCCACTTT. Protein: CASSVGADHYNSPLHF.

This rearrangement joins TRBV25-1 to TRBJ1-1; a possible D gene is TRBD1 (5 bases). Trimming stripped 0 bases from V and 6 bases from J, with 11 bases between. The CDR3 runs to 14 residues. Germline CDR1 MGHDK, CDR2 SYGVNS. CDR3 in amino acids: CASSEYKETAEAFF. CDR3 nucleotide sequence: TGTGCCAGCAGTGAATATAAGGAGACAGCTGAAGCTTTCTTT.

The chain has TRBV14 and TRBJ1-4; TRBD1 is a possible D gene (6 bases). Germline V CDR1 and CDR2: SGHDN, FVKESK. The V gene lost 6 bases and the J gene lost 8 bases, with 16 bases spanning the gap. CDR3 length equals 14 residues. CDR3 in DNA: TGTGCCAGCAGGTCGACAGGTTTAAAAGAAAAACTGTTTTTT. This codes for CASRSTGLKEKLFF.

This clone was picked up many times. This chain joins TRBV1 and TRBJ2-1; the tabulated D call, TRBD2, remains unverified against the DNA. TRBV1 is reported as a pseudogene. This CDR3 is built from 14 residues. The CDR3 loop reads CTSFSGGFYNEQFF. DNA for the CDR3: TGCACCAGCTTTAGCGGGGGGTTCTACAATGAGCAGTTCTTC.

The table lists this clone with a few counts. The genes are TRBV4-2 and TRBJ1-3; D not certain. The germline V gene encodes CDR1 LGHNA and CDR2 YNFKEQ. This CDR3 spans 15 amino acids. V was pared by 7 bases and J by 11 bases, with 24 bases between. In DNA, the CDR3 is TGTGCCAGCACCGAAACGGACCGCTTCGGGAAAGCCATATATTTT. Protein product: CASTETDRFGKAIYF.

The genes are TRBV7-9 and TRBJ1-4; D gene uncertain. This CDR3 spans 18 amino acids. Germline V CDR1 and CDR2: SEHNR, FQNEAQ (reference sequence). Trimming cost V 2 bases and J 3 bases, with 19 bases left between them. This CDR3 reads CASSLNQAGPGANEKLFF. CDR3 nucleotides: TGTGCCAGCAGCTTAAACCAGGCCGGGCCCGGGGCTAATGAAAAACTGTTTTTT.

J is TRBJ1-2 and V is TRBV18, with 7 bases lining up with TRBD1. The CDR3 covers 13 residues. CDR1 and CDR2 from the germline V gene are KGHSH and LQKENI. With V trimmed by 3 bases and J by 5 bases, 3 bases remained unmatched. CDR3 nucleotide sequence: TGTGCCAGCTCACCCGACAGGGCATATGGCTACACCTTC. It yields the protein CASSPDRAYGYTF.

This chain links TRBV23-1 with TRBJ1-3; TRBD1 might be the D (6 bases). Being an ORF, TRBV23-1 has a function that is uncertain. The CDR3 consists of 15 residues. V was clipped by 9 bases and J by 4 bases, with 19 bases between them. The CDR3 DNA is TGCGCCAGGAAACCGTTCAGGGGCTGCGGAAACACCATATATTTT. It is translated as CARKPFRGCGNTIYF.

This clone turned up a few times. The CDR3 reads CASSDPSDRGYWSPLHF. The DNA of the CDR3 is TGCGCCAGCAGTGATCCCTCCGACAGGGGGTATTGGTCACCCCTCCACTTT. This rearrangement joins TRBV10-2 to TRBJ1-6, with 9 nucleotides matching TRBD1. The CDR3 runs 17 residues. Germline assignment: CDR1 WSHSY and CDR2 SAAADI. With V trimmed by 3 bases and J by 10 bases, 13 bases remained unmatched.